This TCR beta chain was sequenced in a study of cytotoxic CD8 clonotypes in ibrutinib-treated CLL. Trimming shortened V by 4 bases and J by 0 bases, and 11 bases separated the two germline ends. CDR3 length equals 15 residues. Libraries were prepared by immunoSEQ multiplex PCR; TCRdb keeps only in-frame clonotypes and omits some of them. The sample includes hundreds of thousands of clones, 70% to 75% of them seen just once. The input for sequencing was PBMCs, taken after 12 months of ibrutinib treatment. The J gene is TRBJ2-1, the V gene TRBV5-3; the D gene is possibly TRBD2 (5 bases). TRBV5-3 carries the ORF label, with uncertain function. The TCR comes from a human donor with chronic lymphocytic leukemia. CDR3 bases: TGTGCCAGAAGCCAGGACTGTCCCTCCTACAATGAGCAGTTCTTC. As protein: CARSQDCPSYNEQFF.